Presented here are 13 T cell receptor beta chains from one specimen sequenced in a study of cytomegalovirus exposure and HLA in healthy donors. PCR involved 60 Vbeta and 13 Jbeta primers. Generated by immunoSEQ multiplex PCR, the TCRdb table keeps only in-frame clones and is missing some. Among 150,000 to 200,000 clones listed, less than 90% were seen once. The sample comprised PBMCs. These receptors all come from a boy aged 10-17 years in good health and CMV-seronegative.

The chain is built from TRBV7-3 and TRBJ1-2; 8 bases are a match to TRBD1. Germline assignment: CDR1 SGHTA and CDR2 FQGTGA. The CDR3 length is 15 residues. The V segment lost 3 bases and the J segment 7 bases; nucleotides outside the gene matches: 10. The DNA of the CDR3 is TGTGCCAGCAGCTTGACGGTCAGGGGGCATGGTGGCTACACCTTC. It yields the protein CASSLTVRGHGGYTF.

The chain couples TRBV28 to TRBJ1-3; D may be TRBD1 (5 bases). The CDR3 is 18 amino acids. The V end was cut by 3 bases, the J end by 0 bases, with 18 bases between. Germline V CDR1 and CDR2: MDHEN, SYDVKM. CDR3 sequence reads: CASSFNHRTGVSGNTIYF. CDR3 nucleotide sequence: TGTGCCAGCAGTTTTAATCATAGAACGGGGGTCTCTGGAAACACCATATATTTT.

In nucleotides, the CDR3 is TGCAGCGCGCCCTCTCAAGGGAGGAACACTGAAGCTTTCTTT. This encodes CSAPSQGRNTEAFF. The V call is TRBV29-1, the J call TRBJ1-1; D is uncertain. The CDR3 runs to 14 residues. Germline V lookup: CDR1 SQVTM, CDR2 ANQGSEA. Deletions cut 7 bases from V and 1 base from J, with 16 bases between.

In this sample, this clone turned up a few times. The chain has TRBV30 and TRBJ1-5; D call uncertain. The V end lost 2 bases, the J end lost 2 bases, and 10 bases lay between the germline ends. From germline, CDR1 is GTSNPN and CDR2 SVGIG (reference sequence). The CDR3 covers 14 residues. CDR3 protein: CAWSSPEGNQPQHF. CDR3 nucleotide sequence: TGTGCCTGGAGTTCCCCGGAGGGCAATCAGCCCCAGCATTTT.

The chain is built from TRBV6-4 and TRBJ2-3; 8 nucleotides agree with TRBD2. Trimming took 0 bases from V and 3 from J; bases not matched to a gene: 5. CDR3 length: 16 residues. Germline V lookup: CDR1 MRHNA, CDR2 SNTAGT. The CDR3 sequence is CASSDSTGGPTDTQYF. The CDR3 region has the DNA TGTGCCAGCAGTGACTCAACGGGAGGGCCGACAGATACGCAGTATTTT.

This rearrangement joins TRBV7-3 to TRBJ2-5, with 7 bases lining up with TRBD2. The length of the CDR3 is 15 residues. The germline V gene encodes CDR1 SGHTA and CDR2 FQGTGA. The ends lost 5 bases at V and 1 base at J; junction bases unmatched: 7. The CDR3 spells CASSEDGGVQETQYF. In DNA form, the CDR3 reads TGTGCCAGCAGCGAGGATGGGGGGGTCCAAGAGACCCAGTACTTC.

This chain links TRBV30 with TRBJ1-2; 9 bases match TRBD1. The J segment lost 6 bases and the V segment lost 2 bases, leaving 4 bases of the junction unmatched. CDR3 length equals 13 residues. CDR1 is GTSNPN and CDR2 is SVGIG in the germline V gene (reference sequence). CDR3 region: CAWSLDRGDGYTF. CDR3 in DNA: TGTGCCTGGAGTTTGGACAGGGGTGATGGCTACACCTTC.

The CDR3: CASRRGSGSYEQYF. In DNA form, the CDR3 reads TGTGCCAGCAGGAGGGGTAGCGGGTCCTACGAGCAGTACTTC. The rearrangement links TRBV6-5 to TRBJ2-7; 7 positions agree with TRBD2. V lost 6 bases, J lost 1 base, and 6 bases stayed unmatched. Germline-derived CDR1 and CDR2 are MNHEY and SVGAGI. The CDR3 has 14 amino acids.

This clone was seen a handful of times. The chain uses TRBV7-8 and TRBJ2-7, with 7 bases aligning to TRBD2. Germline CDR1 reads SGHVS; CDR2 reads FQNEAQ. V gave up 5 bases and J gave up 4 bases; unmatched junction bases: 14. The CDR3 sequence is 16 residues long. CDR3 sequence reads: CASSPPGTKGRYEQYF. DNA of the CDR3: TGTGCCAGCAGCCCACCCGGGACTAAGGGGAGGTACGAGCAGTACTTC.

This chain uses TRBV21-1 with TRBJ2-1; the table's D call, TRBD2, has no DNA check behind it. TRBV21-1 is an annotated pseudogene. CDR3 size: 13 residues. The CDR3 bases are TGTGCCAGCAGCCTTTGTGGGGAGAATGAGCAGTTCTTC. Its translation is CASSLCGENEQFF.

The rearrangement joins TRBV27 to TRBJ1-5; D is unclear. This CDR3 has 14 amino acids. CDR1 is MNHEY and CDR2 is SMNVEV in the germline V gene (reference sequence). Trimming took off 6 bases at V and 0 bases at J, with 9 bases between the two ends. CDR3 in DNA: TGTGCCAGCAGAATTTCAAATAGCAATCAGCCCCAGCATTTT. The encoded protein is CASRISNSNQPQHF.

This rearrangement joins TRBV6-5 to TRBJ2-7, with 11 bases fitting TRBD2. The CDR3 has 14 amino acids. Germline loops: CDR1 MNHEY, CDR2 SVGAGI. V was clipped by 2 bases and J by 5 bases; unmatched bases: 2. The chain's CDR3 is CASSYTSGSHEQYF. The CDR3 DNA reads TGTGCCAGCAGTTACACTAGCGGGAGCCACGAGCAGTACTTC.

The chain links TRBV5-4 to TRBJ2-2; TRBD2 matches at 10 bases. CDR1 and CDR2 from the germline V gene are SGHNT and YYREEE (reference sequence). The CDR3 runs 16 residues. V dropped 6 bases and J dropped 4; count of bases not matched to a gene: 9. CDR3 coding DNA: TGTGCCAGCACCCATATCCGGACTAGCGGCACCGGGGAGCTGTTTTTT. This encodes CASTHIRTSGTGELFF.